This TCR beta chain was sequenced for a study of CD8 T cell repertoires and HIV-1 epitope variants. As for the study in general: T cells were stimulated with Twenty-five Gag and Nef peptides separately.

The CDR3 is made up of 15 amino acids. Germline CDR1 reads GTSNPN; CDR2 reads SVGIG (reference sequence). V was clipped by 0 bases and J by 8 bases, with 19 bases between them. Of note for this clone: No antigen is known for it.

Survey-depth immunoSEQ sequencing covered TCR beta CDR3 regions. Some clones are missing from TCRdb's copy, which holds only in-frame ones; the method was immunoSEQ multiplex PCR. The data contain 5,100 or so clones, around three fifths of them singletons. Sequenced sample: cultured CD8+ T cells derived from PBMCs. The rearrangement uses TRBV30 and TRBJ2-5, with a weak D call TRBD2 (6 bases). The TCR comes from a male donor with HIV. CDR3 residues: CAWSVNLLGGDTQYF. CDR3 in DNA: TGTGCCTGGAGTGTAAACCTCCTTGGAGGGGATACCCAGTACTTC.